The 30 T cell receptor beta chains presented below share a single source sample, sequenced in a study of blood T cell repertoires in COVID-19. Some clones are missing from TCRdb's copy, which holds only in-frame ones; the method was immunoSEQ multiplex PCR. The sample gives fewer than 300,000 clones, roughly 87% of which show up once; 9% to 9.5% is in the top ten. The sequenced sample consisted of peripheral blood. The receptor source for this set is a man between 18 and 29 years old with active or convalescent COVID-19.

The chain recombines TRBV27 with TRBJ2-7, with 8 nucleotides matching TRBD1. Germline CDR1 is MNHEY and CDR2 is SMNVEV (reference sequence). The CDR3 runs 14 residues. V was pared by 5 bases and J by 1 base, with 4 bases of the junction left unmatched. The DNA for the CDR3 is TGTGCCAGCAGTCCCCGGACAGGGTCCTACGAGCAGTACTTC. This sequence encodes CASSPRTGSYEQYF.

The chain has TRBV9 and TRBJ2-2; D perhaps matches TRBD1 (6 bases). V was cut by 1 base and J by 0 bases, with 13 bases left in between. This CDR3 comprises 17 residues. Germline V gene lookup returns CDR1 SGDLS and CDR2 YYNGEE. CDR3 region: CASSVPLEGANTGELFF. CDR3 coding DNA: TGTGCCAGCAGCGTACCTCTAGAGGGGGCGAACACCGGGGAGCTGTTTTTT.

The V call is TRBV19, the J call TRBJ2-5, with 8 nucleotides matching TRBD2. Germline-derived CDR1 and CDR2 are LNHDA and SQIVND (reference sequence). The J segment lost 6 bases and the V segment lost 4 bases, leaving 7 bases of the junction unmatched. The CDR3 is made up of 14 amino acids. As DNA, the CDR3 is TGTGCCAGTAGTACCGAGAGCGGGGGCAAGACCCAGTACTTC. This encodes CASSTESGGKTQYF.

A remark on this clone: A read error may account for a junction end that differs from germline. This chain links TRBV7-6 with TRBJ1-6; possible D gene TRBD1, 6 bases. Per the germline V gene, CDR1 is SGHVS and CDR2 is FNYEAQ. CDR3 size: 17 residues. For the CDR3, the DNA is TGTGCCAGCAGCTTAGGAACAGGGCCTAGACCTAATTCAGCCCTCCACTTT. It codes for CASSLGTGPRPNSALHF.

J is TRBJ1-3 and V is TRBV6-5; D ambiguous. CDR3 size: 14 residues. The germline V and J ends were trimmed by 6 bases and 0 bases, with 9 bases remaining between them. Germline CDR1 and CDR2: MNHEY and SVGAGI. The CDR3 reads CASSQAISGNTIYF. Here the CDR3 DNA reads TGTGCCAGCAGCCAGGCGATCTCTGGAAACACCATATATTTT.

J is TRBJ2-5 and V is TRBV4-1; 7 bases map to TRBD2. V gave up 3 bases and J gave up 4 bases; unmatched junction bases: 5. The CDR3 totals 14 residues. Germline-derived CDR1 and CDR2 are MGHRA and YSYEKL. CDR3: CASSHAASGETQYF. The CDR3 DNA reads as TGCGCCAGCAGCCATGCGGCTAGCGGAGAGACCCAGTACTTC.

As regards this clone: The germline gene is not matched at one end of the junction; a read error may be the cause. The chain joins TRBV9 to TRBJ2-2; 9 nucleotides agree with TRBD2. The CDR3 spans 15 residues. In germline, CDR1 is SGDLS, CDR2 YYNGEE. The CDR3 bases are TGTGCCCGCAGCGTAGGGGGCGGGGGGGCCGGGGAGCTGTTTTTT. This translates into CARSVGGGGAGELFF. The full variable domain, with the rest looked up from reference TRBV9 and TRBJ2-2, is DSGVTQTPKHLITATGQRVTLRCSPRSGDLSVYWYQQSLDQGLQFLIQYYNGEERAKGNILERFSAQQFPDLHSELNLSSLELGDSALYFCARSVGGGGAGELFFGEGSRLTVL.

This chain joins TRBV5-1 and TRBJ2-3; the D gene is possibly TRBD2 (5 bases). Germline V gives CDR1 SGHRS, CDR2 YFSETQ. Trimming took off 0 bases at V and 2 bases at J, with 7 bases between the two ends. CDR3 length: 14 amino acids. CDR3 DNA: TGCGCCAGCAGCTTGGCGGGGATCACAGATACGCAGTATTTT. It translates to CASSLAGITDTQYF.

The rearrangement uses TRBV4-1 and TRBJ2-5; 10 nucleotides align to TRBD2. The V segment lost 4 bases and the J segment 5 bases; nucleotides outside the gene matches: 16. The germline V gene encodes CDR1 MGHRA and CDR2 YSYEKL. CDR3 length: 18 residues. The CDR3 DNA follows: TGCGCCAGCAGCCCCACAGGGGCCCAGCGGGGGGGTAGGGAGACCCAGTACTTC. This gives the protein CASSPTGAQRGGRETQYF.

The CDR3 loop is CASRNPGGLEKLFF. The DNA of the CDR3 is TGTGCCAGCAGAAACCCAGGGGGCCTTGAAAAACTGTTTTTT. The chain has TRBV28 and TRBJ1-4; TRBD1 matches 8 bases. V was clipped by 6 bases and J by 7 bases; unmatched bases: 7. This CDR3 comprises 14 residues. Germline CDR1 and CDR2: MDHEN and SYDVKM.

V usage is TRBV15 and J usage is TRBJ1-4; D is uncertain. CDR1 and CDR2 (germline): LNHNV, YYDKDF (reference sequence). The CDR3 has 15 amino acids. Trimming cost V 4 bases and J 5 bases, with 14 bases left between them. CDR3 nucleotide sequence: TGTGCCACCAGCAACCCGCCCACAGAAAATGAAAAACTGTTTTTT. It specifies CATSNPPTENEKLFF.

The genes are TRBV6-2 or TRBV6-3 and TRBJ2-1; 8 bases fit TRBD2. V was clipped by 2 bases and J by 8 bases; unmatched bases: 11. The CDR3 consists of 16 residues. Germline values: CDR1 MNHEY, CDR2 SVGEGT. The CDR3 sequence is CASSYGLAGPWDEQFF. The CDR3 DNA reads as TGTGCCAGCAGTTACGGGCTAGCGGGTCCCTGGGATGAGCAGTTCTTC.

This clone was picked up one time. V is TRBV10-1 and J is TRBJ2-7; the match to TRBD1 covers 9 bases. V lost 4 bases and J lost 0; bases outside the gene matches: 1. The CDR3 contains 14 residues. Germline CDR1 and CDR2: WNHNN and SYGVQD (reference sequence). CDR3 sequence reads: CASSGDRDSYEQYF. The DNA for the CDR3 is TGCGCCAGCAGTGGGGACAGGGACTCCTACGAGCAGTACTTC.

V is TRBV28 and J is TRBJ1-5, with D uncertain. Germline CDR1 is MDHEN and CDR2 is SYDVKM. The CDR3 has 12 amino acids. The V and J ends lost 6 bases and 10 bases respectively, with 13 bases between them. The CDR3 coding sequence is TGTGCCAGCAGCCTATACGTCTTCCCCCAGCATTTT. It codes for CASSLYVFPQHF.

The rearrangement uses TRBV7-9 and TRBJ1-3; D ambiguous. In germline, CDR1 is SEHNR, CDR2 FQNEAQ (reference sequence). Trimming left V 8 bases short and J 0 bases short, with 5 bases between. This CDR3 has 12 amino acids. The CDR3 sequence is CASVSSGNTIYF. CDR3 coding DNA: TGTGCCAGCGTGAGCTCTGGAAACACCATATATTTT.

This chain links TRBV13 with TRBJ2-2, with 7 positions matching TRBD2. From germline, CDR1 is PRHDT and CDR2 FYEKMQ (reference sequence). The CDR3 sequence is 15 residues long. V dropped 5 bases and J dropped 4; count of bases not matched to a gene: 7. In DNA form, the CDR3 reads TGTGCCAGCAGCAGCGGGACTATACTCACCGGGGAGCTGTTTTTT. This sequence encodes CASSSGTILTGELFF.

The chain joins TRBV4-1 to TRBJ1-2, with unresolved D. V was cut by 1 base and J by 4 bases, with 16 bases left in between. CDR1 is MGHRA, CDR2 YSYEKL, per germline. The CDR3 runs 16 residues. The CDR3 DNA is TGCGCCAGCAGCCAAGGGGCCCAGAGCACCTTCTATGGCTACACCTTC. Protein product: CASSQGAQSTFYGYTF.

This chain links TRBV15 with TRBJ2-5; D might be TRBD1 (6 bases). Germline V gives CDR1 LNHNV, CDR2 YYDKDF (reference sequence). Between the trimmed V and J ends, which lost 4 bases and 4 bases, there was a span of 13 bases. The CDR3 is 14 residues long. The CDR3 here is CATSTQGLRETQYF. The CDR3 region has the DNA TGTGCCACCAGCACCCAGGGGTTACGAGAGACCCAGTACTTC.

This sequence joins TRBV6-5 and TRBJ1-2, with D unclear. V lost 2 bases to trimming and J lost 2 bases, with 6 bases between them. Germline values: CDR1 MNHEY, CDR2 SVGAGI. CDR3 size: 13 residues. CDR3 sequence (DNA): TGTGCCAGCAGTTACGACGGGAACTATGGCTACACCTTC. Amino acids: CASSYDGNYGYTF.

This sequence joins TRBV19 and TRBJ2-5; 9 positions agree with TRBD1. The V gene end was trimmed by 4 bases and the J gene end by 5 bases; junction bases not matched to a gene: 5. Per germline, CDR1 LNHDA and CDR2 SQIVND (reference sequence). The CDR3 consists of 14 residues. The CDR3 sequence is CASSKQGARETQYF. CDR3 bases: TGTGCCAGTAGTAAACAGGGGGCCCGGGAGACCCAGTACTTC.

This chain connects TRBV6-5 to TRBJ1-2; 10 bases are shared with TRBD1. This CDR3 comprises 14 residues. V shed 6 bases and J 8 bases; nucleotides not matched to a gene: 9. Germline CDR1 is MNHEY and CDR2 is SVGAGI. In DNA form, the CDR3 reads TGTGCCAGCAGACCCCCGGGACAGGGGTTCGGCTACACCTTC. As protein: CASRPPGQGFGYTF.

V is TRBV2 and J is TRBJ2-7; TRBD1 might be the D (6 bases). V was pared by 6 bases and J by 2 bases, with 17 bases between. The CDR3 is made up of 15 amino acids. CDR1 is SNHLY and CDR2 is FYNNEI in the germline V gene. The CDR3 spells CASRMGRGQTYEQYF. In DNA form, the CDR3 reads TGTGCCAGCAGGATGGGTCGGGGACAAACCTACGAGCAGTACTTC.

This clone was picked up a small number of times. The rearrangement uses TRBV7-9 and TRBJ2-5, with a tentative D call TRBD1 (6 bases). V was trimmed by 0 bases and J by 5 bases, leaving 19 bases between them. CDR3 length equals 17 residues. Germline V CDR1 and CDR2: SEHNR, FQNEAQ (reference sequence). The CDR3 DNA reads TGTGCCAGCAGCTTAGCGAGTCAGGGGTCGATTGGGGAGACCCAGTACTTC. It encodes CASSLASQGSIGETQYF.

V is TRBV27 and J is TRBJ1-2; 7 bases fit TRBD1. Trimming cost V 6 bases and J 4 bases; bases outside gene matches: 2. CDR1 and CDR2 from the germline V gene are MNHEY and SMNVEV (reference sequence). The CDR3 contains 12 residues. The DNA of the CDR3 is TGTGCCAGCAGGACAGGGATCTATGGCTACACCTTC. It specifies CASRTGIYGYTF.

The V and J genes are TRBV19 and TRBJ2-3, with 11 positions matching TRBD2. The germline V gene has CDR1 LNHDA and CDR2 SQIVND (reference sequence). This CDR3 has 16 residues. Trimming removed 6 bases from V and 3 bases from J; junction bases left unmatched: 8. In DNA, the CDR3 is TGTGCCAGTAGACCTCCTTCTAGCGGGGGGACAGATACGCAGTATTTT. Its protein is CASRPPSSGGTDTQYF.

The chain joins TRBV6-2 or TRBV6-3 to TRBJ1-6, with 8 bases matching TRBD1. Germline trimming cut 5 bases from V and 7 bases from J; bases unmatched to any gene: 13. This CDR3 contains 17 residues. The germline gives CDR1 MNHEY, CDR2 SVGEGT. The CDR3 here is CASSQLQQGEANSPLHF. The CDR3 region has the DNA TGTGCCAGCAGTCAATTACAACAGGGGGAGGCCAATTCACCCCTCCACTTT.

The chain employs TRBV7-9 and TRBJ2-5, with 8 positions matching TRBD2. The CDR3 contains 15 residues. The J segment lost 2 bases and the V segment lost 0 bases, leaving 2 bases of the junction unmatched. From germline, CDR1 is SEHNR and CDR2 FQNEAQ (reference sequence). The CDR3, as DNA: TGTGCCAGCAGCTTAGCAGCGGGGGAACAAGAGACCCAGTACTTC. Translation gives CASSLAAGEQETQYF. The whole variable domain, filled in from reference TRBV7-9 and TRBJ2-5, reads DTGVSQNPRHKITKRGQNVTFRCDPISEHNRLYWYRQTLGQGPEFLTYFQNEAQLEKSRLLSDRFSAERPKGSFSTLEIQRTEQGDSAMYLCASSLAAGEQETQYFGPGTRLLVL.

The chain employs TRBV7-9 and TRBJ1-6; TRBD1 aligns across 7 bases. J gave up 4 bases and V 5 bases, and 5 bases lay outside the gene matches. The CDR3 runs 15 residues. Germline V CDR1 and CDR2: SEHNR, FQNEAQ (reference sequence). As DNA, the CDR3 is TGTGCCAGCAGCGCCGGGGACAGTTATAATTCACCCCTCCACTTT. Amino acids: CASSAGDSYNSPLHF.

The chain employs TRBV6-2 or TRBV6-3 and TRBJ1-2; D is ambiguous. Trimming left V 2 bases short and J 0 bases short, with 7 bases between. The length of the CDR3 is 14 residues. From germline, CDR1 is MNHEY and CDR2 SVGEGT. The DNA for the CDR3 is TGTGCCAGCAGTTACGTATCCGCTAACTATGGCTACACCTTC. This gives the protein CASSYVSANYGYTF.

The J gene is TRBJ2-3, the V gene TRBV7-2; 9 positions match TRBD2. This CDR3 comprises 19 residues. Trimming cost V 1 base and J 6 bases; bases outside gene matches: 17. Germline CDR1 SGHTA, CDR2 FQGNSA. The CDR3 DNA reads as TGTGCCAGCAGCTTAGAGTTCAGGCTAGCGGGGTTCGGAGGTGATACGCAGTATTTT. Protein: CASSLEFRLAGFGGDTQYF.